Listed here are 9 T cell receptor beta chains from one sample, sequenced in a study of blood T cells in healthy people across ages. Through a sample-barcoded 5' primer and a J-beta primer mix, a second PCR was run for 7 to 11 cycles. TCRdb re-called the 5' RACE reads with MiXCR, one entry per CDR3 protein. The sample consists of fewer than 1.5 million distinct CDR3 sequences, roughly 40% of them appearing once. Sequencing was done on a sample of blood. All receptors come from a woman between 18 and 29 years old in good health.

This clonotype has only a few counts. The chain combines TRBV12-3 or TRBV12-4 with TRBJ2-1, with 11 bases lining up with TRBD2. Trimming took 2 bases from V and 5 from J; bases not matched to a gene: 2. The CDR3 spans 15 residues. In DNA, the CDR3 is TGTGCCAGCAGTTTATTGACTAGCGGGGACAATGAGCAGTTCTTC. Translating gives CASSLLTSGDNEQFF.

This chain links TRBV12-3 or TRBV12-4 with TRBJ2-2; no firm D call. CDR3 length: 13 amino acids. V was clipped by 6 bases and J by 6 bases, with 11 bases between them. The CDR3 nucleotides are TGTGCCAGCAGCCTAGGATTTTCCGGGGAGCTGTTTTTT. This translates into CASSLGFSGELFF.

The CDR3 coding sequence is TGTGCCAGCAGCGAGGGAACTAGGTTCGCCCGGGAGACCCAGTACTTC. It is translated as CASSEGTRFARETQYF. The rearrangement uses TRBV9 and TRBJ2-5; possibly TRBD2 for D (5 bases). The V gene's germline CDR1 is SGDLS and CDR2 YYNGEE. Deletions cut 3 bases from V and 5 bases from J, with 20 bases between. The CDR3 is 16 residues long.

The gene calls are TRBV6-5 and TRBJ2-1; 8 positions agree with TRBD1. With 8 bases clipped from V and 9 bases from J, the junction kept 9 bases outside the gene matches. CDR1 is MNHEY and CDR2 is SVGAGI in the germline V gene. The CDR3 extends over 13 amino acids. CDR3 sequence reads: CASRQGKGAEQFF. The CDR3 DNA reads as TGTGCCAGCCGACAGGGGAAGGGGGCTGAGCAGTTCTTC.

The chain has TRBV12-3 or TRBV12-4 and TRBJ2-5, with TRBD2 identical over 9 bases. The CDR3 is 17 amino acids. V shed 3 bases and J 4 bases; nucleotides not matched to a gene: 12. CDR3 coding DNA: TGTGCCAGCAGTTTGCGGCTAGCGGGGATCCTGGGAGAGACCCAGTACTTC. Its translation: CASSLRLAGILGETQYF.

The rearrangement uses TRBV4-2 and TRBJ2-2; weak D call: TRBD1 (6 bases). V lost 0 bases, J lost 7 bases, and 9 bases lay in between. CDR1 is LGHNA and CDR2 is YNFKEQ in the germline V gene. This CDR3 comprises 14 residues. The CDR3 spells CASSQEGAVGELFF. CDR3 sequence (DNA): TGTGCCAGCAGCCAAGAGGGGGCGGTCGGGGAGCTGTTTTTT.

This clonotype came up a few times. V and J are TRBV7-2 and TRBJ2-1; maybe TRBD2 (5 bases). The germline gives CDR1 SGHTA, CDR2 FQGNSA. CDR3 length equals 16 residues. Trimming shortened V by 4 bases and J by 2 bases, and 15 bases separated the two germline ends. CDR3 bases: TGTGCCAGCAGCTATCTAGCCGGGAAGGCCTACAATGAGCAGTTCTTC. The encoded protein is CASSYLAGKAYNEQFF.

CDR3 sequence (DNA): TGTGCCAGCAGCCCTCTCGGGGCGGGGGGACAGGGAGATACGCAGTATTTT. Protein: CASSPLGAGGQGDTQYF. The chain combines TRBV5-4 with TRBJ2-3; TRBD1 might be the D (9 bases). Per germline, CDR1 SGHNT and CDR2 YYREEE (reference sequence). Trimming took 4 bases from V and 5 from J, leaving 23 bases between them. The CDR3 consists of 17 residues.

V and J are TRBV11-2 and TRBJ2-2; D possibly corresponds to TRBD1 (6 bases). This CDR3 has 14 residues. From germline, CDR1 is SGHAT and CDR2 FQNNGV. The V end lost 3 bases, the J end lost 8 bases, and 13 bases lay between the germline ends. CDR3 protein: CASSFLQGSGELFF. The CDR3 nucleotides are TGTGCCAGCAGCTTCCTACAGGGCAGTGGGGAGCTGTTTTTT. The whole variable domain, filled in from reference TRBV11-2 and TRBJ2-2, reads EAGVAQSPRYKIIEKRQSVAFWCNPISGHATLYWYQQILGQGPKLLIQFQNNGVVDDSQLPKDRFSAERLKGVDSTLKIQPAKLEDSAVYLCASSFLQGSGELFFGEGSRLTVL.